The 21 T cell receptor beta chains given below trace back to one sample, sequenced in a study of radiation and T cells in renal cell carcinoma (dated by TCRdb to about 2020). The library was prepared using the immunoSEQ multiplex PCR assay. Here the immuneACCESS table is served through TCRdb, limited to in-frame sequences with V and J called. Missing clones are a known gap in these copies; in checked studies unresolved V genes cover under half, and the rest lacks a known reason. This sample lists over 45,000 clones; over 70% were detected once. Together, the top ten hold roughly 8% of the sample. The meaning of the sample's time point label: baseline pretreatment blood. In the paper's terms, the treatment or condition label means: 15 Gy SBRT to primary tumor, nephrectomy 4 weeks later. Sequenced material: blood, taken from a patient whose treatment included radiotherapy and nephrectomy. These receptor sequences come from a man in his sixties with renal cell carcinoma.

This chain joins TRBV29-1 and TRBJ2-7, with 9 nucleotides matching TRBD1. CDR1 and CDR2 from the germline V gene are SQVTM and ANQGSEA. CDR3 length: 13 amino acids. V was clipped by 7 bases and J by 3 bases; unmatched bases: 7. The CDR3, as DNA: TGCAGCGCTACAACAGGGGGCAACTACGAGCAGTACTTC. Its protein product is CSATTGGNYEQYF.

This clone is medium-sized. The chain recombines TRBV9 with TRBJ2-2, with 10 bases matching TRBD2. Germline values: CDR1 SGDLS, CDR2 YYNGEE. The CDR3 contains 17 residues. The V segment lost 0 bases and the J segment 7 bases; nucleotides outside the gene matches: 9. The CDR3 here is CASSVEAGGPSSGELFF. The CDR3 coding sequence is TGTGCCAGCAGCGTAGAAGCGGGAGGGCCTTCGAGCGGGGAGCTGTTTTTT.

The chain recombines TRBV6-5 with TRBJ2-7; D is undetermined. Germline CDR1 and CDR2: MNHEY and SVGAGI. This CDR3 spans 13 amino acids. The V end lost 2 bases, the J end lost 0 bases, and 5 bases lay between the germline ends. DNA of the CDR3: TGTGCCAGCAGTTACAGGGCCTCCTACGAGCAGTACTTC. As protein: CASSYRASYEQYF.

The rearrangement joins TRBV6-5 to TRBJ1-4; D is undetermined. V lost 5 bases, J lost 8 bases, and 15 bases lay in between. The length of the CDR3 is 14 residues. Germline V gives CDR1 MNHEY, CDR2 SVGAGI. This CDR3 is CASSDSNKGEKLFF. Written as DNA, the CDR3 is TGTGCCAGCAGTGATTCTAACAAGGGAGAAAAACTGTTTTTT.

V and J are TRBV15 and TRBJ2-1; perhaps TRBD1 as D (5 bases). Trimming cost V 2 bases and J 0 bases, with 14 bases left between them. Germline assignment: CDR1 LNHNV and CDR2 YYDKDF (reference sequence). This CDR3 has 17 amino acids. The CDR3 loop reads CATSRSLTGSSYNEQFF. In DNA form, the CDR3 reads TGTGCCACCAGCAGATCCTTAACAGGCAGCTCCTACAATGAGCAGTTCTTC.

This clone has just a few counts. The chain carries TRBV30 and TRBJ1-1; D is uncertain. V was clipped by 2 bases and J by 1 base, with 5 bases between them. Germline loops: CDR1 GTSNPN, CDR2 SVGIG (reference sequence). This CDR3 contains 12 residues. CDR3 nucleotide sequence: TGTGCCTGGAGTCCCGGGAACACTGAAGCTTTCTTT. This translates into CAWSPGNTEAFF. The full variable domain, its missing parts supplied by reference TRBV30 and TRBJ1-1, is SQTIHQWPATLVQPVGSPLSLECTVEGTSNPNLYWYRQAAGRGLQLLFYSVGIGQISSEVPQNLSASRPQDRQFILSSKKLLLSDSGFYLCAWSPGNTEAFFGQGTRLTVV.

The CDR3 sequence is CASSSSGTGNTEAFF. The CDR3, as DNA: TGTGCCAGCAGCTCATCCGGGACCGGTAACACTGAAGCTTTCTTT. V usage is TRBV7-6 and J usage is TRBJ1-1; the D gene is possibly TRBD1 (5 bases). The CDR3 covers 15 residues. V lost 4 bases and J lost 2, with 14 bases in between. Per the germline V gene, CDR1 is SGHVS and CDR2 is FNYEAQ.

The chain is built from TRBV7-3 and TRBJ2-2; tentative D call: TRBD1 (6 bases). This CDR3 has 15 residues. The ends were cut back, 2 bases at V and 1 base at J, with 8 bases in the middle. Germline loops: CDR1 SGHTA, CDR2 FQGTGA. In DNA, the CDR3 is TGTGCCAGCAGCTTAGGGGGCCTGAACACCGGGGAGCTGTTTTTT. This encodes CASSLGGLNTGELFF.

The chain combines TRBV5-6 with TRBJ2-1; D is perhaps TRBD2 (5 bases). V shed 2 bases and J shed 3 bases, with 15 bases lying between them. There are 16 residues in the CDR3. Per germline, CDR1 SGHDT and CDR2 YYEEEE. CDR3: CASSFSLTGYYNEQFF. In DNA, the CDR3 is TGTGCCAGCAGCTTCAGCCTAACGGGATACTACAATGAGCAGTTCTTC.

The rearrangement links TRBV5-1 to TRBJ2-1; D is possibly TRBD1 (6 bases). The CDR3 is 15 amino acids. Germline V gives CDR1 SGHRS, CDR2 YFSETQ. V dropped 2 bases and J dropped 1 base, with 10 bases sitting between them. In nucleotides, the CDR3 is TGCGCCAGCAGCTTTGATGGGACATCCTACAATGAGCAGTTCTTC. It yields the protein CASSFDGTSYNEQFF.

The chain uses TRBV7-9 and TRBJ2-5; no reliable D call. CDR3 length: 10 amino acids. V was cut by 5 bases and J by 5 bases, with 3 bases left in between. Germline loops: CDR1 SEHNR, CDR2 FQNEAQ (reference sequence). The CDR3 reads CASSAETQYF. In DNA form, the CDR3 reads TGTGCCAGCAGCGCGGAGACCCAGTACTTC.

In its sample, this clone was seen a few times. The chain has TRBV6-6 and TRBJ1-5, with D unclear. The CDR3 is 12 amino acids. Trimming removed 7 bases at V and 4 bases at J, with 8 bases between. Per germline, CDR1 MNHNY and CDR2 SVGAGI (reference sequence). CDR3 protein: CASKPENQPQHF. The CDR3 DNA sequence: TGTGCCAGCAAGCCGGAAAATCAGCCCCAGCATTTT.

The chain recombines TRBV5-1 with TRBJ1-1, with 10 nucleotides matching TRBD1. The CDR3 totals 14 residues. Per germline, CDR1 SGHRS and CDR2 YFSETQ. Trimming removed 7 bases from V and 4 bases from J; junction bases left unmatched: 7. CDR3 in DNA: TGCGCCAGCTTCCGGGACAGGGGTACCACTGAAGCTTTCTTT. Its translation is CASFRDRGTTEAFF.

The V gene is TRBV2, the J gene TRBJ2-5, with D perhaps assigned TRBD1 or TRBD2 (5 bases each). The germline gives CDR1 SNHLY, CDR2 FYNNEI. This CDR3 contains 15 residues. V was clipped by 2 bases and J by 7 bases, with 17 bases between them. The CDR3 loop reads CASSERGPWKGTQYF. The CDR3 DNA reads as TGTGCCAGCAGTGAAAGGGGACCTTGGAAGGGGACCCAGTACTTC.

At least ten counts were recorded for this clone. The rearrangement uses TRBV30 and TRBJ1-1, with 11 bases identical to TRBD1. The CDR3 consists of 14 residues. The germline V gene encodes CDR1 GTSNPN and CDR2 SVGIG (reference sequence). V lost 5 bases and J lost 1; bases outside the gene matches: 3. The CDR3 is CAWGQGARNTEAFF. CDR3 nucleotide sequence: TGTGCCTGGGGACAGGGGGCGAGGAACACTGAAGCTTTCTTT.

The genes are TRBV4-1 and TRBJ1-1; TRBD1 matches 9 bases. Trimming cost V 0 bases and J 3 bases; bases outside gene matches: 5. The germline V gene encodes CDR1 MGHRA and CDR2 YSYEKL. The CDR3 is 16 amino acids. This CDR3 is CASSQDQWTGDTEAFF. In DNA, the CDR3 is TGCGCCAGCAGCCAAGATCAGTGGACAGGGGACACTGAAGCTTTCTTT.

This chain's CDR3 is CAWSVAGQGTDTQYF. The CDR3 DNA is TGTGCCTGGAGTGTAGCCGGGCAGGGCACAGATACGCAGTATTTT. The chain joins TRBV30 to TRBJ2-3; D is uncertain. The length of the CDR3 is 15 residues. The V gene's germline CDR1 is GTSNPN and CDR2 SVGIG (reference sequence). V dropped 0 bases and J dropped 1 base, with 11 bases sitting between them.

The V gene is TRBV7-2, the J gene TRBJ2-5; 7 positions match TRBD1. The ends lost 1 base at V and 2 bases at J; junction bases unmatched: 4. CDR1 and CDR2 from the germline V gene are SGHTA and FQGNSA. This CDR3 region has 15 residues. The CDR3 reads CASSLVTGIQETQYF. In nucleotides, the CDR3 is TGTGCCAGCAGCTTAGTGACAGGGATACAAGAGACCCAGTACTTC.

The V gene is TRBV7-8, the J gene TRBJ2-3, with D possibly TRBD2 on 8 matching bases. Germline assignment: CDR1 SGHVS and CDR2 FQNEAQ. The V end lost 5 bases, the J end lost 7 bases, and 31 bases lay between the germline ends. The CDR3 has 19 residues. The CDR3 region has the DNA TGTGCCAGCAGCCTACGGGGGGGCGACGTCCGGGGGACAGTAAATACGCAGTATTTT. This codes for CASSLRGGDVRGTVNTQYF.

V usage is TRBV10-1 and J usage is TRBJ2-1; D is uncertain. The CDR3 totals 12 residues. The V and J ends lost 8 bases and 6 bases respectively, with 11 bases between them. The germline CDR1 and CDR2 sequences are WNHNN and SYGVQD (reference sequence). The DNA for the CDR3 is TGCGCCAGCGGGTCCGGCCCCAATGAGCAGTTCTTC. This translates into CASGSGPNEQFF.

The table lists this clone with a count of one. The chain carries TRBV12-5 and TRBJ1-6; D is ambiguous. Trimming took off 0 bases at V and 7 bases at J, with 4 bases between the two ends. This CDR3 spans 13 amino acids. Germline CDR1 and CDR2: LGHNT and FRNRAP. This CDR3 reads CASGLVGNSPLHF. The DNA of the CDR3 is TGTGCTAGTGGTTTGGTTGGGAATTCACCCCTCCACTTT.